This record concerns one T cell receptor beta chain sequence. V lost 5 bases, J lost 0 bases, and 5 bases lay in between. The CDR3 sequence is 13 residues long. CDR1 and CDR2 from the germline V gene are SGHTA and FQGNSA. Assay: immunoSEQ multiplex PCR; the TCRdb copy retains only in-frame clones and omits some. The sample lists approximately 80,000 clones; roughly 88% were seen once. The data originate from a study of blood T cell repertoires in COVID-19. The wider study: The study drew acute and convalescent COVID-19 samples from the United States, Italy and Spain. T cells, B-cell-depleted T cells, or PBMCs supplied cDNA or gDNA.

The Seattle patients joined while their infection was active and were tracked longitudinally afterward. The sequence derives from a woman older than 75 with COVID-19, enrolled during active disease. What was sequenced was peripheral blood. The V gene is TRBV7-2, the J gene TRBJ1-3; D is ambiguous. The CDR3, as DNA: TGTGCCAGCAGCCTCTACTCTGGAAACACCATATATTTT. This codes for CASSLYSGNTIYF.